Described below is a single TCR beta chain sequence and its context. Its antigen is as yet unknown. The data originate from a study of cytomegalovirus exposure and HLA in healthy donors. Study outcomes and limitations: A link between a missense DCLRE1C variant and TCR beta V- and J-gene trimming emerged from a later analysis.

Use of 60 Vbeta and 13 Jbeta primers characterized the PCR. Clones were sequenced by immunoSEQ multiplex PCR, and TCRdb holds only the in-frame ones, with some missing. This sample has roughly 180,000 clones; approximately 78% occur once, and the top ten carry approximately 0.8%. The germline V gene has CDR1 MNHNY and CDR2 SVGAGI (reference sequence). With 5 bases removed from V and 0 bases from J, the gap between germline ends came to 5 bases. This CDR3 contains 13 residues. Material for sequencing was PBMCs. The gene calls are TRBV6-6 and TRBJ1-5; D is unclear. This receptor was obtained from a woman in her late teens or twenties in good health and CMV-seronegative. In DNA form, the CDR3 reads TGTGCCAGCAGTCCCTATAGCAATCAGCCCCAGCATTTT. This gives the protein CASSPYSNQPQHF.